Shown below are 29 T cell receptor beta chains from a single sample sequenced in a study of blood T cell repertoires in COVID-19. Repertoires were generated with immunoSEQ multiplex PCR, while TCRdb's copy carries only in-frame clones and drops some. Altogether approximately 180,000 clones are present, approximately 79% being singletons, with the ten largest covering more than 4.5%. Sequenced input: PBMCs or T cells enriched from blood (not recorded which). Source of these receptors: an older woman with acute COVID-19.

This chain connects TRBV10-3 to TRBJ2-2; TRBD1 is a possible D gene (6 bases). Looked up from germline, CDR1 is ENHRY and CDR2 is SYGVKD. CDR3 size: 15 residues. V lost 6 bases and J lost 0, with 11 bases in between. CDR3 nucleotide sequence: TGTGCCATCAGCGGACAGCCTACGAACACCGGGGAGCTGTTTTTT. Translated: CAISGQPTNTGELFF.

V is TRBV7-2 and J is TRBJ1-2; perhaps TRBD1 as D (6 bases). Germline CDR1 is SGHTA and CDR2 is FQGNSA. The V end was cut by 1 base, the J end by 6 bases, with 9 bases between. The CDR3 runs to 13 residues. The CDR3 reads CASSLGSGDGYTF. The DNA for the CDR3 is TGTGCCAGCAGCTTAGGGTCAGGGGATGGCTACACCTTC.

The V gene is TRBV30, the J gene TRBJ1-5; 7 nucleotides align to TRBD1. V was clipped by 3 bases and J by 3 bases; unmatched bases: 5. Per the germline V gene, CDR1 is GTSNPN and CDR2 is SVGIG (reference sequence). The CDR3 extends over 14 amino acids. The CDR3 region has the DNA TGTGCCTGGAGCAAACAGGGGTCCAATCAGCCCCAGCATTTT. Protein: CAWSKQGSNQPQHF.

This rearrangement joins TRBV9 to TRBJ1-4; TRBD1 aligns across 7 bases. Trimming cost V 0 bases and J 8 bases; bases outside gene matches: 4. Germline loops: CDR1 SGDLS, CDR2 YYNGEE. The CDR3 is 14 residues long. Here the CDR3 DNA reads TGTGCCAGCAGCGTAGGAGGGGGCCGGGAAAAACTGTTTTTT. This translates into CASSVGGGREKLFF.

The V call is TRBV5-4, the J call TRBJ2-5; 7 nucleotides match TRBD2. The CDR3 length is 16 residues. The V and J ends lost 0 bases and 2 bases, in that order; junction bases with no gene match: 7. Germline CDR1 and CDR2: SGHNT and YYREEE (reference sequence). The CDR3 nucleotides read TGTGCCAGCAGCTTGGAGCGGGGATGGGGGCAAGAGACCCAGTACTTC. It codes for CASSLERGWGQETQYF.

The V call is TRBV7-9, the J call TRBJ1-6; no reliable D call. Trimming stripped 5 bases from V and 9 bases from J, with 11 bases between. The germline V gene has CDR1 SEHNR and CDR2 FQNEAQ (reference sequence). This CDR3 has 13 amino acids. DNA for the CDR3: TGTGCCAGCAGCGAGGGTTTGGGTTCACCCCTCCACTTT. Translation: CASSEGLGSPLHF.

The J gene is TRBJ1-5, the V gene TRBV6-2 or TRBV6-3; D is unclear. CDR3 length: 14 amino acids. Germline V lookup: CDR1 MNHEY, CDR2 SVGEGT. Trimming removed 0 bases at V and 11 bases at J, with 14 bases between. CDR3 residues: CASSYSDLLRSQHF. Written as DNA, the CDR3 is TGTGCCAGCAGTTACTCTGATTTGTTGAGGTCCCAGCATTTT.

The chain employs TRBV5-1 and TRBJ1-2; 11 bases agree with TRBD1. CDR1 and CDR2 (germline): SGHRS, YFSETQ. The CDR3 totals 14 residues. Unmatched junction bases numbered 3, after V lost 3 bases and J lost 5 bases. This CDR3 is CASSSGQGAYGYTF. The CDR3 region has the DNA TGCGCCAGCAGCTCCGGACAGGGGGCGTATGGCTACACCTTC.

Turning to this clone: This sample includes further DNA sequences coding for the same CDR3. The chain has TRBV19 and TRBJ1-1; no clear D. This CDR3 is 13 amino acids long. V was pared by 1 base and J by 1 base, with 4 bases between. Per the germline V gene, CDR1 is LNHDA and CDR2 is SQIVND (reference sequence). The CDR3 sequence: CASSIGGNTEAFF. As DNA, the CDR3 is TGTGCCAGTAGTATAGGCGGGAACACTGAAGCTTTCTTT.

The CDR3 protein is CASSPRSGGAGTEAFF. For the CDR3, the DNA is TGTGCCAGCAGCCCCCGGTCTGGGGGCGCGGGCACTGAAGCTTTCTTT. The V and J genes are TRBV27 and TRBJ1-1, with D perhaps matching TRBD1 (6 bases). The CDR3 is made up of 16 amino acids. The V end was cut by 6 bases, the J end by 4 bases, with 21 bases between. The germline V gene encodes CDR1 MNHEY and CDR2 SMNVEV (reference sequence).

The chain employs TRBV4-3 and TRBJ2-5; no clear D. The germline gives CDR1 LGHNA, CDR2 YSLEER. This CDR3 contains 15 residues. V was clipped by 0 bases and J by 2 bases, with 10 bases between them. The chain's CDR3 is CASSQEVSSQETQYF. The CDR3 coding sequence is TGCGCCAGCAGCCAAGAGGTCAGTTCTCAAGAGACCCAGTACTTC.

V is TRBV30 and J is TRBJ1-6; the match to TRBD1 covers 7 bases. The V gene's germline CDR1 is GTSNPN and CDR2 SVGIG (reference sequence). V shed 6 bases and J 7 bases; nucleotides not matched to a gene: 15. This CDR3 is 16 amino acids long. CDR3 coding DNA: TGTGCCTGCCGCCCCCGGACAGGTGGAGGGAATTCACCCCTCCACTTT. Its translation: CACRPRTGGGNSPLHF.

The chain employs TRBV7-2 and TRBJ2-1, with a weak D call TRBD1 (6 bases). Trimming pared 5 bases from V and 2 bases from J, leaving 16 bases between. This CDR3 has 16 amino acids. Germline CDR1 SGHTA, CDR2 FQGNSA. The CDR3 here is CASSHTPDRPYNEQFF. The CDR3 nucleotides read TGTGCCAGCAGCCACACTCCGGACAGACCCTACAATGAGCAGTTCTTC.

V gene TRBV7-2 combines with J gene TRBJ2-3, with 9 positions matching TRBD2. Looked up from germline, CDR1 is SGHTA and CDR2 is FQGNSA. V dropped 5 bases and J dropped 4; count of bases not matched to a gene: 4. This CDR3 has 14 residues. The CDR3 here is CASSPQRGADTQYF. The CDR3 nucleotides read TGTGCCAGCAGCCCCCAGCGGGGGGCAGATACGCAGTATTTT.

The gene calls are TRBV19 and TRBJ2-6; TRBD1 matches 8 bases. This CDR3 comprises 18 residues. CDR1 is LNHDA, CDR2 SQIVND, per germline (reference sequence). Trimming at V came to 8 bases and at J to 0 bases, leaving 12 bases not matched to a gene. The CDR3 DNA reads TGTGCCAGTCGTCTGTCCGGACAGGGAGGCTCTGGGGCCAACGTCCTGACTTTC. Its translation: CASRLSGQGGSGANVLTF.

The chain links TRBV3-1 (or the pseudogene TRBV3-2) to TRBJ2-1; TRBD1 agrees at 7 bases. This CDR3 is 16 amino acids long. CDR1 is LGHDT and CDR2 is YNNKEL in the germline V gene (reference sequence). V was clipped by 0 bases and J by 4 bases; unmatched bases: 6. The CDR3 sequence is CASSQEHGTAYNEQFF. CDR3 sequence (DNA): TGTGCCAGCAGCCAAGAACACGGGACAGCTTACAATGAGCAGTTCTTC.

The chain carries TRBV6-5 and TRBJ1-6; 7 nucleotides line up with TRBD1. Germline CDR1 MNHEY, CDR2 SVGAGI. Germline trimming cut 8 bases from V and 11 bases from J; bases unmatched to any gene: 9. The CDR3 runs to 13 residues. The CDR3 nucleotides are TGTGCCAGCGCGAGACAGGGAGGAACACCCCTCCACTTT. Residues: CASARQGGTPLHF.

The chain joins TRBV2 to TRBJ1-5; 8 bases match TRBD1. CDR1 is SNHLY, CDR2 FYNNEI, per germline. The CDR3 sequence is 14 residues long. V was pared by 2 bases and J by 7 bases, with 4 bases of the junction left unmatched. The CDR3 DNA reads TGTGCCAGCAGTGAACAGGGGGCGGTCCAGCCCCAGCATTTT. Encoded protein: CASSEQGAVQPQHF.

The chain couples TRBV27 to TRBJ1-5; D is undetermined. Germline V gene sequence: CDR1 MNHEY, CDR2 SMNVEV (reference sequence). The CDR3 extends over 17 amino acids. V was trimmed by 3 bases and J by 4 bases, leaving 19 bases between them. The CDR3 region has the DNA TGTGCCAGCAGTTTCATCGCTACGGACGGAGGAAATCAGCCCCAGCATTTT. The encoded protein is CASSFIATDGGNQPQHF.

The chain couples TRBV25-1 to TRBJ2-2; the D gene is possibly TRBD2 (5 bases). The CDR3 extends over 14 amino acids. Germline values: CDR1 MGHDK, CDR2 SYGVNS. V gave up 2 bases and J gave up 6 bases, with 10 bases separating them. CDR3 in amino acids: CASSERGLAGELFF. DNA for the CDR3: TGTGCCAGCAGTGAAAGAGGGTTGGCCGGGGAGCTGTTTTTT.

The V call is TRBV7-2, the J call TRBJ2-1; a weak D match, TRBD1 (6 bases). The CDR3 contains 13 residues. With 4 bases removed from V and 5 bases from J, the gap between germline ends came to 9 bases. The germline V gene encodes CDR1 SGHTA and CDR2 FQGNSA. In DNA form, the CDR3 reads TGTGCCAGCAGCTCAGACAGGCACAATGAGCAGTTCTTC. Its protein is CASSSDRHNEQFF. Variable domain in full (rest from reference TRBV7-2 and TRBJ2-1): GAGVSQSPSNKVTEKGKDVELRCDPISGHTALYWYRQSLGQGLEFLIYFQGNSAPDKSGLPSDRFSAERTGGSVSTLTIQRTQQEDSAVYLCASSSDRHNEQFFGPGTRLTVL.

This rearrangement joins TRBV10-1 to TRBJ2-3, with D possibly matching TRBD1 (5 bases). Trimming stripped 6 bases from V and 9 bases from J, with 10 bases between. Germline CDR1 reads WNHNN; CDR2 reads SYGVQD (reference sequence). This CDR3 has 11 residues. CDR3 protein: CASSDSRTQYF. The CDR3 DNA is TGCGCCAGCAGCGACAGTAGGACGCAGTATTTT.

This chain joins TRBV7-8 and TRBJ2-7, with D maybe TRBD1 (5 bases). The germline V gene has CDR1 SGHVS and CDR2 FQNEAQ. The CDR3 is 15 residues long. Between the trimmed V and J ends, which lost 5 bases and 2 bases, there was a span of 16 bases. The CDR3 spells CASSPTGVLTYEQYV. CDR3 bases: TGTGCCAGCAGCCCTACAGGTGTATTGACCTACGAGCAGTACGTC.

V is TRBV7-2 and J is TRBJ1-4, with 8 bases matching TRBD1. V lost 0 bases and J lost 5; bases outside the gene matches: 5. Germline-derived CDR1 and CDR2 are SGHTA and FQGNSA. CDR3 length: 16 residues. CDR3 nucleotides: TGTGCCAGCAGCTTAGCGCGGGACAGGATAAATGAAAAACTGTTTTTT. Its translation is CASSLARDRINEKLFF.

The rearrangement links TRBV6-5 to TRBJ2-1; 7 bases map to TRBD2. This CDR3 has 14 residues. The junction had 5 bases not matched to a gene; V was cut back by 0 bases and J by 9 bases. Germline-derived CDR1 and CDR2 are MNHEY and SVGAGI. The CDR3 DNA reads TGTGCCAGCAGTTACTCGACTCGGGGGGTTGAGCAGTTCTTC. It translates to CASSYSTRGVEQFF.

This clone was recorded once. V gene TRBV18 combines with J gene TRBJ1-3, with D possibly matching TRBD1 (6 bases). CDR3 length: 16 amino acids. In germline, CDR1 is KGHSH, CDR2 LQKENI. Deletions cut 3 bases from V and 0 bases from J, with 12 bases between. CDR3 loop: CASSPTGSNSGNTIYF. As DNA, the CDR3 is TGTGCCAGCTCACCGACAGGCTCCAACTCTGGAAACACCATATATTTT.

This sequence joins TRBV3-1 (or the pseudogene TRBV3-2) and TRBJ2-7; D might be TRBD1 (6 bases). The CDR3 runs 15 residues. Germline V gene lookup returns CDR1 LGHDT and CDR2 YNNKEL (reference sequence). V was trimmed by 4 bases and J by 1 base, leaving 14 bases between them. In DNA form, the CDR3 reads TGTGCCAGCAGCCCCCAAACTGGACAGTCCTACGAGCAGTACGTC. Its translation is CASSPQTGQSYEQYV.

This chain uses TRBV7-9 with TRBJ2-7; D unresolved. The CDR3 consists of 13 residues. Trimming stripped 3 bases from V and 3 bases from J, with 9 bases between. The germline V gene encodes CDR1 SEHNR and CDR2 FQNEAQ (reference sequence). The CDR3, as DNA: TGTGCCAGCAGCTTTCAGTCGTTCTACGAGCAGTACTTC. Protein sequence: CASSFQSFYEQYF.

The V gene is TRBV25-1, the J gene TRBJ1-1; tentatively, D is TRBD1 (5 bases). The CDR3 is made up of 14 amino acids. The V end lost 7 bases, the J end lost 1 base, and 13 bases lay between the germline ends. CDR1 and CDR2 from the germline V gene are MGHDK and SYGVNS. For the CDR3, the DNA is TGTGCCAGCACACGAGGACATGGGAACACTGAAGCTTTCTTT. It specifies CASTRGHGNTEAFF.